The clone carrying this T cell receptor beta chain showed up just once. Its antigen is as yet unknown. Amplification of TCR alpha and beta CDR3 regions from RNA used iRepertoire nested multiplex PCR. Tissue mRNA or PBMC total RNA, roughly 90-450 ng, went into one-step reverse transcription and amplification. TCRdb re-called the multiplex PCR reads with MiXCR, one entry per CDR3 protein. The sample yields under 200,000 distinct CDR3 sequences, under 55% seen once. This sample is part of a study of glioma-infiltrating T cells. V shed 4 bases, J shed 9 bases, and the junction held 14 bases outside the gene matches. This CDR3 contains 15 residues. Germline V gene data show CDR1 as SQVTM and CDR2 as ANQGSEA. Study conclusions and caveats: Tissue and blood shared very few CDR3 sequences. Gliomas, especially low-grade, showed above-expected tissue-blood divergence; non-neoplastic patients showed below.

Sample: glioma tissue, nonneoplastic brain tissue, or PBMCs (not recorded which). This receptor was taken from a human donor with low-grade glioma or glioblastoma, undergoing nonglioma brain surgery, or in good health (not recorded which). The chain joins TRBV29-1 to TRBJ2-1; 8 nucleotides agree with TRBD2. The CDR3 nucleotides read TGCAGCGTTGCCAGGGCTAGCGGGCCAGACGGTGAGCAGTTCTTC. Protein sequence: CSVARASGPDGEQFF.